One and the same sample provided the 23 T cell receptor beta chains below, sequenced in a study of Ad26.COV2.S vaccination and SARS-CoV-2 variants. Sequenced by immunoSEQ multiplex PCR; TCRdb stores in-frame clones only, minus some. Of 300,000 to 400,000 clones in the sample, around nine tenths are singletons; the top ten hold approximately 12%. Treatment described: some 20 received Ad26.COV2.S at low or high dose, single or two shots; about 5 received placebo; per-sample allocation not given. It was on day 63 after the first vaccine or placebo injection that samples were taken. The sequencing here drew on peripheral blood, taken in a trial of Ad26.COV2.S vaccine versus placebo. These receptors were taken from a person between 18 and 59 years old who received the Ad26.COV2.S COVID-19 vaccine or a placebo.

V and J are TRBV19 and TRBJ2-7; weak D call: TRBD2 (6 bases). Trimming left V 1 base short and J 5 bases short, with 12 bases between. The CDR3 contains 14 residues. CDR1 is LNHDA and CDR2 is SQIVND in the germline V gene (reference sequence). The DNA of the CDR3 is TGTGCCAGTAGTATAGTGGCGGGAAGGAACGAGCAGTACTTC. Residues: CASSIVAGRNEQYF.

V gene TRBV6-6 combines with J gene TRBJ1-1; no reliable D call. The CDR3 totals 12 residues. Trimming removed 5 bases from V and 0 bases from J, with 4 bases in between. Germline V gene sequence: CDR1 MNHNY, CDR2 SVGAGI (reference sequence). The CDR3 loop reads CASSHLNTEAFF. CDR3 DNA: TGTGCCAGCAGTCACTTGAACACTGAAGCTTTCTTT.

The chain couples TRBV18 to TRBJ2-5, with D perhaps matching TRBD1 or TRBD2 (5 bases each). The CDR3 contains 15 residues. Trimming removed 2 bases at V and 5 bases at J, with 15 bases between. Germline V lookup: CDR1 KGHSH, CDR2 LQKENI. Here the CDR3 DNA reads TGTGCCAGCTCACCAAACGGTCGAGAGGGGGAGACCCAGTACTTC. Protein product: CASSPNGREGETQYF.

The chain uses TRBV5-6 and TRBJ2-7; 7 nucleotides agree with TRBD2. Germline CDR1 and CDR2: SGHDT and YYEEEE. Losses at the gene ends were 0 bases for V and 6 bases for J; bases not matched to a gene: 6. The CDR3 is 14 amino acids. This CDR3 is CASSLGLGGGEQYF. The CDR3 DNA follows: TGTGCCAGCAGCTTGGGACTAGGCGGGGGCGAGCAGTACTTC.

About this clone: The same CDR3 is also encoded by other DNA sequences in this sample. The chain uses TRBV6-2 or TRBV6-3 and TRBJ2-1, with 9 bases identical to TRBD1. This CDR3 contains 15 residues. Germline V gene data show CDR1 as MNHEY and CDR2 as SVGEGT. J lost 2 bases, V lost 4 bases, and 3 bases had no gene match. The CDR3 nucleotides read TGTGCCAGCAGTTCGGGACAGGGTGCCTACAATGAGCAGTTCTTC. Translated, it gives CASSSGQGAYNEQFF.

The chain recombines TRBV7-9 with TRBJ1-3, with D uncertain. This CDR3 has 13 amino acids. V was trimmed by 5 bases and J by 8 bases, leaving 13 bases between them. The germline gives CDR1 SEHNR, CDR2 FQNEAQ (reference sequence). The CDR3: CASSRISEDTIYF. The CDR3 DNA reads TGTGCCAGCAGCCGCATCTCGGAGGACACCATATATTTT.

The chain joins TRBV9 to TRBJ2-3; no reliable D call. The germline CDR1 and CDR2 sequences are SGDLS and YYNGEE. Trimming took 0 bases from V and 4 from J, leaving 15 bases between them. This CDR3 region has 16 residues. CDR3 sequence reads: CASSVASVARSDTQYF. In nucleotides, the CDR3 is TGTGCCAGCAGCGTAGCGTCGGTAGCAAGGTCAGATACGCAGTATTTT.

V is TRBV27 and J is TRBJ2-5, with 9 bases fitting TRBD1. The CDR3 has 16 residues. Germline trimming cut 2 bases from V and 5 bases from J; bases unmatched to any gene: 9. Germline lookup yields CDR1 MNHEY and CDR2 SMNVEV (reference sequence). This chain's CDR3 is CASSLVPGQGSETQYF. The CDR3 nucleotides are TGTGCCAGCAGTTTAGTCCCGGGACAGGGAAGCGAGACCCAGTACTTC.

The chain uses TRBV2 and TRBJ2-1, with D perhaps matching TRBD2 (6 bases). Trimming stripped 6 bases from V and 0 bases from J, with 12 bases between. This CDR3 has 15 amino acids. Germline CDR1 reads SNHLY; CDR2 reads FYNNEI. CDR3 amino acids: CASRVAESSYNEQFF. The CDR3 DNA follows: TGTGCCAGCAGGGTAGCGGAGAGCTCCTACAATGAGCAGTTCTTC.

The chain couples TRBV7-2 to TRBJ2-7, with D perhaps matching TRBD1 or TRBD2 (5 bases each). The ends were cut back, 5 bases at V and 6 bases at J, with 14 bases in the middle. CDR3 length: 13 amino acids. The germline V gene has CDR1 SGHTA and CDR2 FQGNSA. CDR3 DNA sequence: TGTGCCAGCAGCACCGGGACGCTCACCGAGCAGTACTTC. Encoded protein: CASSTGTLTEQYF.

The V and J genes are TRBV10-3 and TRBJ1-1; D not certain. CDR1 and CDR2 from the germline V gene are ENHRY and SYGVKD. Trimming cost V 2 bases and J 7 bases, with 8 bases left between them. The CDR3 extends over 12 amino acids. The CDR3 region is CAISEGGFEAFF. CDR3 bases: TGTGCCATCAGTGAGGGCGGATTTGAAGCTTTCTTT.

The CDR3 sequence: CASSRSGRYDSPLHF. CDR3 nucleotides: TGTGCCAGCAGCCGTAGCGGCAGGTACGATTCACCCCTCCACTTT. The gene calls are TRBV11-2 and TRBJ1-6; D remains ambiguous. The V end lost 5 bases, the J end lost 8 bases, and 16 bases lay between the germline ends. The CDR3 totals 15 residues. Germline assignment: CDR1 SGHAT and CDR2 FQNNGV.

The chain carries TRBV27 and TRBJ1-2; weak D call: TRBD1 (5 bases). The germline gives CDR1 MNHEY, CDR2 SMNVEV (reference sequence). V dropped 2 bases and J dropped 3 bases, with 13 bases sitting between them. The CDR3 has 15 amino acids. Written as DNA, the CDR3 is TGTGCCAGCAGTTTAGGTCTGGGGGTCGACTATGGCTACACCTTC. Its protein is CASSLGLGVDYGYTF.

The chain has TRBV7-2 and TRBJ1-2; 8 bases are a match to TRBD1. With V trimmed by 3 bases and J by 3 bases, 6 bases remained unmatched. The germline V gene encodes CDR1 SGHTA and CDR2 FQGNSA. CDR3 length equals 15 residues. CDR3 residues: CASSFPGQVDYGYTF. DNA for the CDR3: TGTGCCAGCAGCTTTCCGGGACAGGTCGACTATGGCTACACCTTC.

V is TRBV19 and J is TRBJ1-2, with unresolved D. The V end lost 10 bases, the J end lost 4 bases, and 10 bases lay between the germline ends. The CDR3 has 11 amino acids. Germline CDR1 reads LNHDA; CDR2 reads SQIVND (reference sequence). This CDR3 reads CATRALYGYTF. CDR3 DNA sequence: TGTGCCACCCGGGCACTCTATGGCTACACCTTC. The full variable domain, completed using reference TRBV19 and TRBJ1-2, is DGGITQSPKYLFRKEGQNVTLSCEQNLNHDAMYWYRQDPGQGLRLIYYSQIVNDFQKGDIAEGYSVSREKKESFPLTVTSAQKNPTAFYLCATRALYGYTFGSGTRLTVV.

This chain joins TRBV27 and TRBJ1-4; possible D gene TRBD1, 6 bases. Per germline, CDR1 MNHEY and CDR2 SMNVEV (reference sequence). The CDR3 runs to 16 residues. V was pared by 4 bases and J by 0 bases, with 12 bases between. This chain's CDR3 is CASSSQGGATNEKLFF. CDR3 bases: TGTGCCAGCAGTTCACAGGGAGGAGCAACTAATGAAAAACTGTTTTTT. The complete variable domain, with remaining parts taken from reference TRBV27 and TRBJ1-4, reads EAQVTQNPRYLITVTGKKLTVTCSQNMNHEYMSWYRQDPGLGLRQIYYSMNVEVTDKGDVPEGYKVSRKEKRNFPLILESPSPNQTSLYFCASSSQGGATNEKLFFGSGTQLSVL.

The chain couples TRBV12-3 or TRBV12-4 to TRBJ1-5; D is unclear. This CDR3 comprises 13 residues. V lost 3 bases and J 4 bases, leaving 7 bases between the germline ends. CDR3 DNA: TGTGCCAGCAGTTTGTCACAGAATCAGCCCCAGCATTTT. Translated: CASSLSQNQPQHF.

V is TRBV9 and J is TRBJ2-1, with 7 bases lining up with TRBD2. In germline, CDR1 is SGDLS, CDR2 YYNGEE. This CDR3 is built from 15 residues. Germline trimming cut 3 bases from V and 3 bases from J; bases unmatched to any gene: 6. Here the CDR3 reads CASSALSGGYNEQFF. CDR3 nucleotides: TGTGCCAGCAGCGCCTTGTCGGGAGGCTACAATGAGCAGTTCTTC.

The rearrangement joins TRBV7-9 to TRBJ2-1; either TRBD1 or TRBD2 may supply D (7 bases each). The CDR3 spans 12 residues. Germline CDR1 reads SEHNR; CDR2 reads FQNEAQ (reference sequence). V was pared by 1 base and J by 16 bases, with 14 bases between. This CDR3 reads CASSLDSGTVFF. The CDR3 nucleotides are TGTGCCAGCAGCTTAGACAGCGGGACAGTTTTCTTC.

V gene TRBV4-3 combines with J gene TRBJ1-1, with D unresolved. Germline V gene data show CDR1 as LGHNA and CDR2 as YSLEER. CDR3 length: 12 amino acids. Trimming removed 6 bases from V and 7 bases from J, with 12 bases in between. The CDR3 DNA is TGCGCCAGCAGTCCCGACGTGGGTGAAGCTTTCTTT. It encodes CASSPDVGEAFF.

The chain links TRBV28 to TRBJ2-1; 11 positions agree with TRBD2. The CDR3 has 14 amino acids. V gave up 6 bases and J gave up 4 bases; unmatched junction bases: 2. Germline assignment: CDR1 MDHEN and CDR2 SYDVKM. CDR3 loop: CASRTSGVYNEQFF. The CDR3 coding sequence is TGTGCCAGCAGGACTAGCGGGGTGTACAATGAGCAGTTCTTC.

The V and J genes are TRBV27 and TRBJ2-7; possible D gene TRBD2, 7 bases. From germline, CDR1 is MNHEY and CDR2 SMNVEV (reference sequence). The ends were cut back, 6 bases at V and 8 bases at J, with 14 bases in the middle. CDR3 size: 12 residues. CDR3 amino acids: CASSGGGSQQYF. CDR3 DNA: TGTGCCAGCAGCGGGGGCGGGAGTCAGCAGTACTTC.

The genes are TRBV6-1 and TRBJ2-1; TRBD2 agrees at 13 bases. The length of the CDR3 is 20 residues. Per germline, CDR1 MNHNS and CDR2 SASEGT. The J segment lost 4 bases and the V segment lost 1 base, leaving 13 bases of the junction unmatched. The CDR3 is CASSEDRGGLAGVGYNEQFF. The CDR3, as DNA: TGTGCCAGCAGTGAAGACAGGGGAGGACTAGCGGGAGTGGGGTACAATGAGCAGTTCTTC.